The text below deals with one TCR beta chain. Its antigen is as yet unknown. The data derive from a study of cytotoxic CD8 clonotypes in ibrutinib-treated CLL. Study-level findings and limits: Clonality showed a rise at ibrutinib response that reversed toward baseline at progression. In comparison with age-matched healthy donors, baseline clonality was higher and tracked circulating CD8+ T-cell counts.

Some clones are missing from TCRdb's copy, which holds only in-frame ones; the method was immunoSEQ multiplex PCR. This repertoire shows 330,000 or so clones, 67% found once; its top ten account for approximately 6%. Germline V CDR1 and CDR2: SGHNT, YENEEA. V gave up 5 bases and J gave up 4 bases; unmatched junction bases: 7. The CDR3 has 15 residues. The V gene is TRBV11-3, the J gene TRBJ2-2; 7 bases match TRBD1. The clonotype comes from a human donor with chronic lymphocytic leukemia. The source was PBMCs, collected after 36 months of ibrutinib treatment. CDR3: CASSAFRGTTGELFF. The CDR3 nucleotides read TGTGCCAGCAGCGCTTTCAGGGGGACCACCGGGGAGCTGTTTTTT.